This T cell receptor beta chain is drawn from a study of T cell clones after liver transplantation. Study-wide background: A pre-transplant mixed lymphocyte reaction with TCRbeta sequencing defined graft-donor-reactive clones followed in post-transplant blood. Apart from three HCV-positive recipients, transplants were for non-autoimmune, non-viral reasons. Without induction therapy, subjects received standard immunosuppression until 12-24 months post-transplant.

Assay: immunoSEQ multiplex PCR; the TCRdb copy retains only in-frame clones and omits some. Altogether fewer than 85,000 clones are present, approximately 87% being singletons, with the ten largest covering 2.8%. Thawed unstimulated PBMCs were FACS-sorted by CD3, CD4 and CD8 into two populations. This material consisted of CD4+ T cells from blood, taken at the 22-month timepoint. This receptor was taken from a human patient who received a liver transplant. Some T cells may have come from the graft donor.

CDR3: CASSPGDRYEQYF. In nucleotides, the CDR3 is TGTGCCAGCAGCCCAGGGGACAGATACGAGCAGTACTTC. This chain connects TRBV11-1 to TRBJ2-7, with 7 bases lining up with TRBD1. The CDR3 runs 13 residues. With 5 bases clipped from V and 4 bases from J, the junction kept 5 bases outside the gene matches. Germline values: CDR1 SGHAT, CDR2 FQDESV (reference sequence). The complete variable domain, with remaining parts taken from reference TRBV11-1 and TRBJ2-7, reads EAEVAQSPRYKITEKSQAVAFWCDPISGHATLYWYRQILGQGPELLVQFQDESVVDDSQLPKDRFSAERLKGVDSTLKIQPAELGDSAMYLCASSPGDRYEQYFGPGTRLTVT.